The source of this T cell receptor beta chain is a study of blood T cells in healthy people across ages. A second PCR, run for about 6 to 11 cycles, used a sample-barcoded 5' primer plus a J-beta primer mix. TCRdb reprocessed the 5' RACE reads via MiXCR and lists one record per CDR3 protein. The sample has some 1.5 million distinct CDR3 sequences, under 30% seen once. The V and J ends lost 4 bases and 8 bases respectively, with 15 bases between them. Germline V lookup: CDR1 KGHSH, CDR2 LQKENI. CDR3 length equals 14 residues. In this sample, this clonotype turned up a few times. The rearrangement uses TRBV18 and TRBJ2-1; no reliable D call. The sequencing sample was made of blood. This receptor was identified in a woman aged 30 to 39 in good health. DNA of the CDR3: TGTGCCAGCTCACTTTACTCTCTTCCCGATGAGCAGTTCTTC. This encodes CASSLYSLPDEQFF. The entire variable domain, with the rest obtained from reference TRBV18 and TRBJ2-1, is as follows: NAGVMQNPRHLVRRRGQEARLRCSPMKGHSHVYWYRQLPEEGLKFMVYLQKENIIDESGMPKERFSAEFPKEGPSILRIQQVVRGDSAAYFCASSLYSLPDEQFFGPGTRLTVL.